The T cell receptor beta chain described here comes from a study of OX40 agonist ivuxolimab in advanced cancers. Deletions cut 6 bases from V and 4 bases from J, with 19 bases between. The CDR3 consists of 16 residues. Germline V CDR1 and CDR2: MDHEN, SYDVKM. TCRdb's table, derived via immunoSEQ multiplex PCR, lists solely in-frame clones and lacks some. The table includes roughly 46,000 clones, about 91% detected once. The chain employs TRBV28 and TRBJ1-3; tentatively, D is TRBD1 (6 bases). This specimen was CD4+ or CD8+ T cells sorted from blood, taken in a trial of the OX40 agonist ivuxolimab. The TCR was taken from an adult with an advanced solid tumor such as melanoma, head and neck, liver or kidney cancer. CDR3 protein: CASSWGQVPMGNTIYF. The CDR3 nucleotides are TGTGCCAGCAGCTGGGGGCAAGTCCCTATGGGAAACACCATATATTTT.